This note documents a single T cell receptor beta chain sequence. Antigen: not known. The junction differs from germline at one of its ends, possibly a read error. This sample stems from a study of identical twins. General study findings and limits: Out-of-frame beta chain sequences displayed weaker excess sharing between twins. Models predicted less out-of-frame TCR alpha sharing in monozygotic twins than was found.

A universal primer site was created by template switching, with the cDNA bearing unique molecular identifiers. TCRdb re-analysed the 5' RACE reads in MiXCR, keeping a single row per CDR3 protein. The sample consists of some 500,000 distinct CDR3 sequences, roughly 13% of them appearing once. Germline V gives CDR1 SSHAT, CDR2 FNYEAQ (reference sequence). There are 17 residues in the CDR3. This same sample was also part of a study on yellow fever vaccine responses in identical twins. That publication notes: Reported findings indicate that twins' vaccine T cell responses seemed partially convergent, partially personalized.

Sample: CD4+ T cells sorted from blood. This chain links TRBV7-7 with TRBJ2-5, with 12 nucleotides matching TRBD2. The sequence derives from a woman between 18 and 29 years old in good health. DNA for the CDR3: TGTGCTAGCAGCCCCGGGACTAGCGGGTCTATCCAAGAGACCCAGTACTTC. It encodes CASSPGTSGSIQETQYF.